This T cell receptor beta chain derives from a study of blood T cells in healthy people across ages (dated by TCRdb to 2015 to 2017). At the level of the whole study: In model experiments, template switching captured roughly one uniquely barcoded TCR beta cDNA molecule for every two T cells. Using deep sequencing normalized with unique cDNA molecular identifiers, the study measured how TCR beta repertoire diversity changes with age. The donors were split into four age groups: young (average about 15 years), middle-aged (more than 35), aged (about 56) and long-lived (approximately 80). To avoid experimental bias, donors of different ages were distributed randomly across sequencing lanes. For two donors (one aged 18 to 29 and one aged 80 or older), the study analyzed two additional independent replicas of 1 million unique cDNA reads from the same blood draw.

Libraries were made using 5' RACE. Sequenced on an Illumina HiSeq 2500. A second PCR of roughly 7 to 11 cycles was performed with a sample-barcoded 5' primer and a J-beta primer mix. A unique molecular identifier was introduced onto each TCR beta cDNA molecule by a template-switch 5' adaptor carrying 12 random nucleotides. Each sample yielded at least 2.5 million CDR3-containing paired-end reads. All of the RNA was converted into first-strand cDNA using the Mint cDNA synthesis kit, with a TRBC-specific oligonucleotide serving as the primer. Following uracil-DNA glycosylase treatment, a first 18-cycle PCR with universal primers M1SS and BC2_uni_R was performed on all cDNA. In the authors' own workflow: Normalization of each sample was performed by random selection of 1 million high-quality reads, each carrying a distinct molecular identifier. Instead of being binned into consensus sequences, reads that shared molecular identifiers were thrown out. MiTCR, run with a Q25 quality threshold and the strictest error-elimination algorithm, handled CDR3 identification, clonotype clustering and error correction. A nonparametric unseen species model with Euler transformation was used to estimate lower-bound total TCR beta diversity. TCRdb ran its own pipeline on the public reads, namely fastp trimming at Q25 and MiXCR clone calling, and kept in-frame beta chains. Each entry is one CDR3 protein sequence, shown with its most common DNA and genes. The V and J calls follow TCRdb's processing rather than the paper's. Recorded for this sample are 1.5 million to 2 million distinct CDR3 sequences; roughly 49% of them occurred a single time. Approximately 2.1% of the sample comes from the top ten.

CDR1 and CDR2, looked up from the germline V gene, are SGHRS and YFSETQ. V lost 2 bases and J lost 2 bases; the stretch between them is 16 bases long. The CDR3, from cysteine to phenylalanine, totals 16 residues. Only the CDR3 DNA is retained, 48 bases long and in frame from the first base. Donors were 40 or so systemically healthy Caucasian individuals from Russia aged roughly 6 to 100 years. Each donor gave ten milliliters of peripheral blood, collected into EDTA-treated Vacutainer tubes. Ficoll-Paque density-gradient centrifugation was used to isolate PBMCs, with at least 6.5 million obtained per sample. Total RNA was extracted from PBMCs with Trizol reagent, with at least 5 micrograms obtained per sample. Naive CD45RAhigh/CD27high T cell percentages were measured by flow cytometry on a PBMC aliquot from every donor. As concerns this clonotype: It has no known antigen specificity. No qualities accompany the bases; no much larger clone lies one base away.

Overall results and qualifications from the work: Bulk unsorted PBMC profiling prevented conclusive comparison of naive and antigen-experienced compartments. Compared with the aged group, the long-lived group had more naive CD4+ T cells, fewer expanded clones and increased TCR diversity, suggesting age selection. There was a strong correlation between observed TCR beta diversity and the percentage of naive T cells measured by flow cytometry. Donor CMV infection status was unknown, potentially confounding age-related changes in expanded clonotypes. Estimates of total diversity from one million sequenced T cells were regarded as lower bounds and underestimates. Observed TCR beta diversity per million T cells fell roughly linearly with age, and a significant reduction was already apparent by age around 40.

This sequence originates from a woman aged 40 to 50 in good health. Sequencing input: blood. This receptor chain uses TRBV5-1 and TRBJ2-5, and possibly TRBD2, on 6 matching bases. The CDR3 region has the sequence CASSFAGRQLQETQYF. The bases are TGCGCCAGCAGCTTCGCCGGGAGACAACTACAAGAGACCCAGTACTTC.